Below, 24 T cell receptor beta chains from the same sample are listed, as sequenced in a study of vaccination effects on CD4 cells after COVID-19. The data were produced by immunoSEQ multiplex PCR, yet TCRdb's version contains in-frame clones alone and is incomplete. The sample gives roughly 45,000 clones, 60% to 75% of which show up once; less than 10% is in the top ten. At the end of over 8 days of culture, CD4+ T cells were isolated. Of the BNT162b2 and mRNA-1273 vaccines, participants received two doses of one or the other. Their target antigens are unknown. Sequenced material: CD4+ T cells from PBMCs cultured without peptide, taken after COVID-19 vaccination. The receptors stem from a human donor who received a COVID-19 vaccine.

V and J are TRBV4-1 and TRBJ1-2; possibly TRBD1 for D (5 bases). The CDR3 spans 14 residues. Germline-derived CDR1 and CDR2 are MGHRA and YSYEKL. Trimming removed 0 bases at V and 4 bases at J, with 9 bases between. The CDR3 loop reads CASSQDLQGYGYTF. As DNA, the CDR3 is TGCGCCAGCAGCCAAGACTTGCAGGGCTATGGCTACACCTTC.

CDR3 sequence: CASSYRASGRTTDTQYF. In DNA form, the CDR3 reads TGTGCCAGCAGTTACCGGGCTAGCGGGCGTACCACAGATACGCAGTATTTT. The chain employs TRBV6-2 or TRBV6-3 and TRBJ2-3; 8 bases are shared with TRBD2. Germline CDR1 MNHEY, CDR2 SVGEGT. After removal of 2 bases from V and 2 bases from J, the junction contained 9 bases not matched to a gene. The CDR3 spans 17 residues.

V is TRBV29-1 and J is TRBJ1-3; D is perhaps TRBD1 (6 bases). In germline, CDR1 is SQVTM, CDR2 ANQGSEA. The CDR3 sequence is 13 residues long. V lost 6 bases and J lost 0, with 9 bases in between. The DNA for the CDR3 is TGCAGCGTCGGGACAAACTCTGGAAACACCATATATTTT. Translation gives CSVGTNSGNTIYF.

The chain is built from TRBV12-5 and TRBJ2-1; D gene uncertain. V was shortened by 3 bases and J by 5 bases, with 17 bases between the two germline ends. Germline V gene sequence: CDR1 LGHNT, CDR2 FRNRAP. The CDR3 length is 16 residues. This CDR3 reads CASGLRIGASDNEQFF. DNA of the CDR3: TGTGCTAGTGGTTTACGAATTGGAGCCTCGGACAATGAGCAGTTCTTC. Supplemented by reference TRBV12-5 and TRBJ2-1, the full variable domain reads DARVTQTPRHKVTEMGQEVTMRCQPILGHNTVFWYRQTMMQGLELLAYFRNRAPLDDSGMPKDRFSAEMPDATLATLKIQPSEPRDSAVYFCASGLRIGASDNEQFFGPGTRLTVL.

The chain recombines TRBV18 with TRBJ2-2; the D is unclear. The CDR3 consists of 12 residues. CDR1 and CDR2 (germline): KGHSH, LQKENI. V was clipped by 5 bases and J by 7 bases, with 8 bases between them. The CDR3 bases are TGTGCCAGCTCAGCCCTCGACGGGGAGCTGTTTTTT. Its protein product is CASSALDGELFF.

The chain employs TRBV5-5 and TRBJ2-5; 8 nucleotides agree with TRBD2. The V gene end was trimmed by 1 base and the J gene end by 0 bases; junction bases not matched to a gene: 5. CDR1 SGHKS and CDR2 YYEKEE come from the germline V gene (reference sequence). CDR3 length: 16 amino acids. DNA of the CDR3: TGTGCCAGCAGCTTGCCACGACTAGCGCACCAAGAGACCCAGTACTTC. The encoded protein is CASSLPRLAHQETQYF.

A single count supports this clone. V gene TRBV3-1 (or the pseudogene TRBV3-2) combines with J gene TRBJ2-7, with 9 bases lining up with TRBD1. V was clipped by 1 base and J by 7 bases; unmatched bases: 5. Germline V gene lookup returns CDR1 LGHDT and CDR2 YNNKEL (reference sequence). This CDR3 is 14 amino acids long. The CDR3 is CASSQGTGGNEQYF. CDR3 in DNA: TGTGCCAGCAGCCAAGGTACAGGGGGCAATGAGCAGTACTTC.

This sequence joins TRBV14 and TRBJ1-3; no firm D call. The V gene's germline CDR1 is SGHDN and CDR2 FVKESK. Trimming took off 0 bases at V and 2 bases at J, with 8 bases between the two ends. This CDR3 comprises 15 residues. The CDR3: CASSQDRWTGNTIYF. The CDR3 coding sequence is TGTGCCAGCAGCCAAGACCGGTGGACTGGAAACACCATATATTTT. Looking up the rest from reference TRBV14 and TRBJ1-3 gives the full variable domain: EAGVTQFPSHSVIEKGQTVTLRCDPISGHDNLYWYRRVMGKEIKFLLHFVKESKQDESGMPNNRFLAERTGGTYSTLKVQPAELEDSGVYFCASSQDRWTGNTIYFGEGSWLTVV.

This chain uses TRBV19 with TRBJ1-1, with 11 bases matching TRBD1. Germline V gives CDR1 LNHDA, CDR2 SQIVND (reference sequence). With 5 bases clipped from V and 4 bases from J, the junction kept 0 bases outside the gene matches. The CDR3 length is 13 residues. The CDR3 sequence is CASSGQGATEAFF. The CDR3 DNA reads as TGTGCCAGTAGTGGACAGGGGGCCACTGAAGCTTTCTTT. The full variable domain, in which reference TRBV19 and TRBJ1-1 provide the parts outside the CDR3, is DGGITQSPKYLFRKEGQNVTLSCEQNLNHDAMYWYRQDPGQGLRLIYYSQIVNDFQKGDIAEGYSVSREKKESFPLTVTSAQKNPTAFYLCASSGQGATEAFFGQGTRLTVV.

The chain employs TRBV3-1 (or the pseudogene TRBV3-2) and TRBJ2-6; tentative D call: TRBD2 (6 bases). Germline loops: CDR1 LGHDT, CDR2 YNNKEL (reference sequence). This CDR3 is built from 18 residues. The V gene lost 0 bases and the J gene lost 0 bases, with 12 bases spanning the gap. CDR3 in DNA: TGTGCCAGCAGCCAAGATAGGGACTGGGGCTCTGGGGCCAACGTCCTGACTTTC. Amino acids: CASSQDRDWGSGANVLTF.

The CDR3, as DNA: TGTGCCAGCAGTCAATGGGATTACGAGCAGTACTTC. The encoded protein is CASSQWDYEQYF. The chain carries TRBV6-6 and TRBJ2-7; D is uncertain. The CDR3 sequence is 12 residues long. The ends were cut back, 5 bases at V and 4 bases at J, with 9 bases in the middle. Germline assignment: CDR1 MNHNY and CDR2 SVGAGI (reference sequence).

The V call is TRBV6-5, the J call TRBJ1-5, with D unclear. There are 13 residues in the CDR3. The V and J ends lost 6 bases and 3 bases respectively, with 9 bases between them. Germline CDR1 is MNHEY and CDR2 is SVGAGI. CDR3 DNA sequence: TGTGCCAGCAGAGGGAGATTCAATCAGCCCCAGCATTTT. This codes for CASRGRFNQPQHF.

This rearrangement joins TRBV19 to TRBJ1-5; 7 bases are a match to TRBD1. The CDR3 spans 16 residues. CDR1 LNHDA and CDR2 SQIVND come from the germline V gene (reference sequence). V shed 5 bases and J 4 bases; nucleotides not matched to a gene: 11. CDR3 loop: CASSAESGQRNQPQHF. The CDR3 bases are TGTGCCAGTAGTGCTGAGTCGGGACAGCGGAATCAGCCCCAGCATTTT.

There are a few counts of this clone. This sequence joins TRBV6-5 and TRBJ1-6, with 8 nucleotides matching TRBD1. The CDR3 spans 14 residues. The trim removed 5 bases at V and 8 bases at J, leaving 5 bases unmatched. Looked up from germline, CDR1 is MNHEY and CDR2 is SVGAGI. The CDR3 nucleotides are TGTGCCAGCAGTAGACTGACAGGGGATTCACCCCTCCACTTT. This sequence encodes CASSRLTGDSPLHF.

J is TRBJ1-5 and V is TRBV19; D ambiguous. Germline loops: CDR1 LNHDA, CDR2 SQIVND (reference sequence). Trimming took off 3 bases at V and 2 bases at J, with 14 bases between the two ends. The CDR3 is made up of 16 amino acids. CDR3 in amino acids: CASSILPIVGNQPQHF. Here the CDR3 DNA reads TGTGCCAGTAGTATCCTCCCTATAGTGGGCAATCAGCCCCAGCATTTT.

The chain has TRBV3-1 (or the pseudogene TRBV3-2) and TRBJ1-2; D remains ambiguous. Germline V gene lookup returns CDR1 LGHDT and CDR2 YNNKEL (reference sequence). Deletions cut 0 bases from V and 8 bases from J, with 22 bases between. This CDR3 region has 17 residues. CDR3 in amino acids: CASSQELRTGKGVGYTF. In nucleotides, the CDR3 is TGTGCCAGCAGCCAAGAACTCCGGACGGGGAAGGGAGTCGGCTACACCTTC.

V gene TRBV5-1 combines with J gene TRBJ2-1, with 11 bases that match TRBD2. The CDR3 length is 16 residues. CDR1 is SGHRS and CDR2 is YFSETQ in the germline V gene. V trimming: 4 bases; J trimming: 9 bases; junction bases outside the gene matches: 12. CDR3 DNA sequence: TGCGCCAGCAGCCTTATCGGGACTAGCGGTTGGGGTGAGCAGTTCTTC. It encodes CASSLIGTSGWGEQFF.

CDR3 residues: CASSLVRASGGETQYF. The DNA for the CDR3 is TGTGCCAGCAGCTTAGTTAGGGCTAGCGGGGGGGAGACCCAGTACTTC. This rearrangement joins TRBV7-2 to TRBJ2-5; 11 bases agree with TRBD2. The length of the CDR3 is 16 residues. V shed 1 base, J shed 5 bases, and the junction held 6 bases outside the gene matches. Germline CDR1 SGHTA, CDR2 FQGNSA.

The chain joins TRBV9 to TRBJ2-7; 9 bases are a match to TRBD2. J was trimmed by 6 bases and V by 2 bases; bases with no gene match: 6. Germline CDR1 is SGDLS and CDR2 is YYNGEE. CDR3 length equals 14 residues. The CDR3 protein is CASSVEGLASEQYF. In DNA form, the CDR3 reads TGTGCCAGCAGCGTTGAGGGACTAGCCAGCGAGCAGTACTTC.

This chain joins TRBV13 and TRBJ2-3; 7 nucleotides match TRBD2. Germline CDR1 reads PRHDT; CDR2 reads FYEKMQ (reference sequence). CDR3 length: 15 residues. Trimming removed 5 bases from V and 6 bases from J; junction bases left unmatched: 11. In nucleotides, the CDR3 is TGTGCCAGCAGCGACTCCCGGGCTAGCGGTGATACGCAGTATTTT. It yields the protein CASSDSRASGDTQYF.

This clone was observed a handful of times. The CDR3 is CASSLAGTNTEAFF. The CDR3, as DNA: TGTGCCAGCAGCTTAGCCGGGACGAACACTGAAGCTTTCTTT. The chain carries TRBV11-3 and TRBJ1-1; the D gene is possibly TRBD1 (5 bases). The CDR3 loop spans 14 amino acids. Between the trimmed V and J ends, which lost 1 base and 1 base, there was a span of 7 bases. Germline V CDR1 and CDR2: SGHNT, YENEEA.

This clone was observed a handful of times. The chain is built from TRBV18 and TRBJ1-1, with TRBD1 as a possible D gene (6 bases). V was shortened by 6 bases and J by 3 bases, with 17 bases between the two germline ends. The CDR3 loop spans 15 amino acids. CDR1 KGHSH and CDR2 LQKENI come from the germline V gene. The CDR3 reads CASSPNRVRDTEAFF. CDR3 DNA sequence: TGTGCCAGCTCGCCGAACAGGGTTAGGGACACTGAAGCTTTCTTT.

J is TRBJ2-3 and V is TRBV6-6, with 12 bases matching TRBD2. With 10 bases clipped from V and 1 base from J, the junction kept 9 bases outside the gene matches. CDR3 length equals 16 residues. The germline gives CDR1 MNHNY, CDR2 SVGAGI (reference sequence). CDR3 in DNA: TGTGCCACCTCCATGGGACTAGCGGGCGGCACAGATACGCAGTATTTT. It translates to CATSMGLAGGTDTQYF.

This chain uses TRBV18 with TRBJ1-5; TRBD1 might be the D (5 bases). The V gene lost 3 bases and the J gene lost 0 bases, with 12 bases spanning the gap. This CDR3 is built from 16 residues. Germline V CDR1 and CDR2: KGHSH, LQKENI. The CDR3 is CASSPSGTISNQPQHF. The CDR3 region has the DNA TGTGCCAGCTCACCCTCGGGGACGATTAGCAATCAGCCCCAGCATTTT.